A single sample gave rise to the 30 T cell receptor beta chains below, sequenced in a study of shared clonotypes between healthy human individuals. Profiling relied on immunoSEQ multiplex PCR, and the TCRdb table lists in-frame clones only, not all of them. The profile shows around 2.5 million clones, over 85% of them singletons. The source material was naive CD4+ T cells from PBMCs. The subset denotes: CD45RA+ positively selected. The receptor source for this set is a young man in good health. Some clones in this sample may be carry-over from other donors' samples.

This sequence joins TRBV15 and TRBJ2-3; 9 positions agree with TRBD1. V shed 8 bases and J 1 base; nucleotides not matched to a gene: 4. Per the germline V gene, CDR1 is LNHNV and CDR2 is YYDKDF (reference sequence). The CDR3 is made up of 14 amino acids. CDR3 sequence reads: CATGGTGRTDTQYF. For the CDR3, the DNA is TGTGCCACCGGCGGGACAGGGCGCACAGATACGCAGTATTTT.

The gene calls are TRBV2 and TRBJ2-6; D is unclear. V was clipped by 6 bases and J by 4 bases, with 7 bases between them. Germline CDR1 SNHLY, CDR2 FYNNEI. This CDR3 has 13 residues. CDR3 residues: CASRMTGANVLTF. CDR3 bases: TGTGCCAGCAGGATGACCGGGGCCAACGTCCTGACTTTC.

This clone has just a few counts. The V and J genes are TRBV28 and TRBJ1-1, with 7 bases lining up with TRBD1. This CDR3 has 15 residues. Trimming cost V 5 bases and J 1 base; bases outside gene matches: 7. The V gene's germline CDR1 is MDHEN and CDR2 SYDVKM. For the CDR3, the DNA is TGTGCCAGCAGTATACCGGACAGGAAGAACACTGAAGCTTTCTTT. The encoded protein is CASSIPDRKNTEAFF.

V usage is TRBV7-2 and J usage is TRBJ2-2, with 9 bases fitting TRBD1. There are 15 residues in the CDR3. The germline gives CDR1 SGHTA, CDR2 FQGNSA. V shed 5 bases and J 6 bases; nucleotides not matched to a gene: 7. The CDR3 bases are TGTGCCAGCAGCCCCGACAGGGGGGTCGCCGGGGAGCTGTTTTTT. Amino acid sequence: CASSPDRGVAGELFF.

The chain carries TRBV2 and TRBJ2-6; the match to TRBD1 covers 8 bases. The length of the CDR3 is 16 residues. CDR1 and CDR2 from the germline V gene are SNHLY and FYNNEI. V was pared by 5 bases and J by 1 base, with 4 bases of the junction left unmatched. CDR3 bases: TGTGCCAGCAGTAGCAGGGGGCTGTCTGGGGCCAACGTCCTGACTTTC. Amino acid sequence: CASSSRGLSGANVLTF.

This clone was seen a single time. J is TRBJ2-7 and V is TRBV30; 10 bases align to TRBD2. This CDR3 is 15 amino acids long. From germline, CDR1 is GTSNPN and CDR2 SVGIG (reference sequence). The V gene end was trimmed by 5 bases and the J gene end by 4 bases; junction bases not matched to a gene: 11. The CDR3: CAWARSGRGGYEQYF. The CDR3 DNA is TGTGCCTGGGCCAGAAGCGGGAGGGGGGGTTACGAGCAGTACTTC.

In DNA form, the CDR3 reads TGTGCCAGCAGCTTAGGTCCAGGGAGGGAATACGAGCAGTACTTC. This codes for CASSLGPGREYEQYF. V is TRBV7-3 and J is TRBJ2-5; 7 nucleotides line up with TRBD2. The DNA end favors TRBJ2-7, so the J call may be wrong. Germline-derived CDR1 and CDR2 are SGHTA and FQGTGA. The CDR3 totals 15 residues.

The chain recombines TRBV7-7 with TRBJ2-5, with TRBD1 identical over 10 bases. The CDR3 has 15 residues. With 6 bases clipped from V and 6 bases from J, the junction kept 10 bases outside the gene matches. Germline CDR1 and CDR2: SSHAT and FNYEAQ (reference sequence). CDR3 sequence (DNA): TGTGCCAGCAGTCCTGGGACAGGGGTTCTGAAGACCCAGTACTTC. Translated: CASSPGTGVLKTQYF.

Concerning this clone itself: This sample includes further DNA sequences coding for the same CDR3. The V gene is TRBV7-7, the J gene TRBJ2-5; 11 bases match TRBD1. This CDR3 is 14 amino acids long. The V gene end was trimmed by 5 bases and the J gene end by 5 bases; junction bases not matched to a gene: 4. The germline gives CDR1 SSHAT, CDR2 FNYEAQ (reference sequence). CDR3 bases: TGTGCCAGCAGCCGGACAGGGGGCAGGGAGACCCAGTACTTC. This encodes CASSRTGGRETQYF.

The CDR3 region is CASSPAGQGDQPQHF. The CDR3 region has the DNA TGCGCCAGCAGCCCCGCGGGACAGGGGGACCAGCCCCAGCATTTT. V and J are TRBV4-1 and TRBJ1-5; 11 bases map to TRBD1. Germline V gene sequence: CDR1 MGHRA, CDR2 YSYEKL. V lost 4 bases and J lost 7; bases outside the gene matches: 6. The CDR3 sequence is 15 residues long.

The V call is TRBV4-2, the J call TRBJ2-7; 11 positions agree with TRBD2. V lost 0 bases and J lost 5; bases outside the gene matches: 12. Germline V CDR1 and CDR2: LGHNA, YNFKEQ. This CDR3 is 18 amino acids long. CDR3 region: CASSQEETSGSWSDEQYF. CDR3 in DNA: TGTGCCAGCAGCCAAGAAGAAACTAGCGGGAGTTGGAGCGACGAGCAGTACTTC.

The chain couples TRBV28 to TRBJ1-4; 7 positions match TRBD1. The CDR3 is made up of 15 amino acids. Germline CDR1 reads MDHEN; CDR2 reads SYDVKM. J lost 2 bases, V lost 6 bases, and 6 bases had no gene match. The CDR3 spells CASRGGQRTNEKLFF. In nucleotides, the CDR3 is TGTGCCAGCAGAGGGGGACAGCGTACTAATGAAAAACTGTTTTTT.

Comments on this clone: The same CDR3 is also encoded by other DNA sequences in this sample. J is TRBJ1-1 and V is TRBV6-5; D unresolved. This CDR3 comprises 12 residues. The V and J ends lost 5 bases and 1 base respectively, with 5 bases between them. CDR1 is MNHEY, CDR2 SVGAGI, per germline. The CDR3 loop reads CASSPRNTEAFF. In nucleotides, the CDR3 is TGTGCCAGCAGTCCCAGGAACACTGAAGCTTTCTTT.

The genes are TRBV15 and TRBJ2-1; 10 nucleotides align to TRBD2. Germline V gives CDR1 LNHNV, CDR2 YYDKDF (reference sequence). CDR3 size: 16 residues. V was clipped by 4 bases and J by 5 bases; unmatched bases: 8. CDR3 residues: CATSISLAGPDNEQFF. CDR3 DNA: TGTGCCACCAGCATCTCACTAGCGGGACCAGACAATGAGCAGTTCTTC.

The V call is TRBV5-1, the J call TRBJ1-1; 8 positions agree with TRBD1. Germline V lookup: CDR1 SGHRS, CDR2 YFSETQ. The CDR3 has 15 amino acids. With V trimmed by 1 base and J by 5 bases, 7 bases remained unmatched. The CDR3 DNA reads as TGCGCCAGCAGCTTGTGGGCAGGGGGCACTACTGAAGCTTTCTTT. This encodes CASSLWAGGTTEAFF.

The gene calls are TRBV25-1 and TRBJ2-5; D is unclear. The CDR3 totals 11 residues. The V and J ends lost 4 bases and 4 bases respectively, with 4 bases between them. Germline V gene sequence: CDR1 MGHDK, CDR2 SYGVNS. The CDR3 loop reads CASSGLETQYF. The CDR3, as DNA: TGTGCCAGCAGTGGATTAGAGACCCAGTACTTC.

Notes on this clone: This specimen includes other DNA sequences encoding the same CDR3. The chain links TRBV28 to TRBJ1-2; D is undetermined. CDR3 length: 12 amino acids. Germline V gene lookup returns CDR1 MDHEN and CDR2 SYDVKM. V lost 5 bases to trimming and J lost 5 bases, with 9 bases between them. The CDR3 loop reads CASSLAEYGYTF. The CDR3 DNA is TGTGCCAGCAGTCTGGCGGAGTATGGCTACACCTTC.

The rearrangement uses TRBV6-5 and TRBJ2-7, with 7 bases matching TRBD2. V trimming: 2 bases; J trimming: 6 bases; junction bases outside the gene matches: 1. This CDR3 is built from 12 residues. The germline CDR1 and CDR2 sequences are MNHEY and SVGAGI. The DNA for the CDR3 is TGTGCCAGCAGTTACGGGGAGGGCGAGCAGTACTTC. Translating gives CASSYGEGEQYF.

The V call is TRBV5-4, the J call TRBJ2-3; D is perhaps TRBD2 (6 bases). The V and J ends lost 4 bases and 3 bases respectively, with 15 bases between them. This CDR3 has 15 amino acids. CDR1 and CDR2 (germline): SGHNT, YYREEE (reference sequence). CDR3 amino acids: CASSPREWLTDTQYF. In DNA form, the CDR3 reads TGTGCCAGCAGCCCTCGGGAGTGGCTGACAGATACGCAGTATTTT.

The gene calls are TRBV5-4 and TRBJ2-7, with TRBD2 as a possible D gene (6 bases). Per germline, CDR1 SGHNT and CDR2 YYREEE (reference sequence). This CDR3 is built from 14 residues. V lost 0 bases and J 7 bases, leaving 14 bases between the germline ends. CDR3 sequence: CASSLDAGSGEQYF. The CDR3 DNA is TGTGCCAGCAGCTTGGATGCGGGATCTGGGGAGCAGTACTTC.

The chain joins TRBV25-1 to TRBJ2-1, with no clear D. CDR3 length equals 17 residues. With 0 bases removed from V and 9 bases from J, the gap between germline ends came to 21 bases. Germline-derived CDR1 and CDR2 are MGHDK and SYGVNS. CDR3 residues: CASSEYVPRVLVCEQFF. CDR3 bases: TGTGCCAGCAGTGAATATGTTCCCCGGGTATTGGTCTGTGAGCAGTTCTTC.

This chain joins TRBV28 and TRBJ2-3; the D gene is possibly TRBD2 (6 bases). The CDR3 runs 15 residues. V was cut by 3 bases and J by 0 bases, with 10 bases left in between. Germline V gene sequence: CDR1 MDHEN, CDR2 SYDVKM. CDR3 residues: CASSLGTPSTDTQYF. CDR3 DNA: TGTGCCAGCAGTTTGGGGACTCCTAGCACAGATACGCAGTATTTT.

The chain combines TRBV19 with TRBJ2-5; no clear D. Trimming took off 3 bases at V and 0 bases at J, with 14 bases between the two ends. CDR3 length equals 16 residues. Germline V CDR1 and CDR2: LNHDA, SQIVND (reference sequence). As DNA, the CDR3 is TGTGCCAGTAGTATTCTCTCGGGCAGCTACCAAGAGACCCAGTACTTC. It is translated as CASSILSGSYQETQYF.

The chain links TRBV6-6 to TRBJ1-4, with D possibly matching TRBD1 (5 bases). Germline CDR1 and CDR2: MNHNY and SVGAGI (reference sequence). Between the trimmed V and J ends, which lost 3 bases and 3 bases, there was a span of 11 bases. This CDR3 region has 15 residues. The DNA of the CDR3 is TGTGCCAGCAGTTATTATGGGGCAGCTAATGAAAAACTGTTTTTT. The encoded protein is CASSYYGAANEKLFF.

Details on this clone: The same CDR3 is also encoded by other DNA sequences in this sample. The chain links TRBV25-1 to TRBJ1-2, with TRBD1 matching 8 bases. The CDR3 is 12 residues long. Germline V gene lookup returns CDR1 MGHDK and CDR2 SYGVNS. Losses at the gene ends were 7 bases for V and 4 bases for J; bases not matched to a gene: 2. Here the CDR3 reads CASTGGSYGYTF. CDR3 nucleotides: TGTGCCAGCACAGGGGGCAGCTATGGCTACACCTTC.

The rearrangement links TRBV5-1 to TRBJ2-3; unclear D gene. CDR1 SGHRS and CDR2 YFSETQ come from the germline V gene. The CDR3 has 16 amino acids. Trimming removed 1 base at V and 0 bases at J, with 12 bases between. CDR3 DNA: TGCGCCAGCAGCTTGATGGGTACTCGGAGCACAGATACGCAGTATTTT. Translating it yields CASSLMGTRSTDTQYF.

J is TRBJ2-1 and V is TRBV7-8, with unresolved D. Trimming cost V 3 bases and J 2 bases, with 14 bases left between them. This CDR3 region has 16 residues. Germline CDR1 reads SGHVS; CDR2 reads FQNEAQ. The CDR3 is CASSFLGLVAYNEQFF. The CDR3 coding sequence is TGTGCCAGCAGCTTTCTTGGTCTAGTGGCCTACAATGAGCAGTTCTTC.

A single count supports this clone. The chain recombines TRBV6-1 with TRBJ2-7; D is perhaps TRBD2 (6 bases). Germline CDR1 MNHNS, CDR2 SASEGT. The V end lost 7 bases, the J end lost 2 bases, and 12 bases lay between the germline ends. CDR3 size: 13 residues. The CDR3 DNA is TGTGCCAGCAATCACGGAGGGACCTACGAGCAGTACTTC. This gives the protein CASNHGGTYEQYF.

This clone has just one count. V is TRBV28 and J is TRBJ1-4; possible D gene TRBD1, 6 bases. Germline CDR1 reads MDHEN; CDR2 reads SYDVKM. V was shortened by 3 bases and J by 0 bases, with 20 bases between the two germline ends. The CDR3 consists of 19 residues. The CDR3 spells CASSLAPPYRVATNEKLFF. CDR3 in DNA: TGTGCCAGCAGTTTGGCCCCGCCTTACAGGGTTGCAACTAATGAAAAACTGTTTTTT. Variable domain in full (rest from reference TRBV28 and TRBJ1-4): DVKVTQSSRYLVKRTGEKVFLECVQDMDHENMFWYRQDPGLGLRLIYFSYDVKMKEKGDIPEGYSVSREKKERFSLILESASTNQTSMYLCASSLAPPYRVATNEKLFFGSGTQLSVL.

The CDR3 bases are TGCGCCAGCAGCTTGCGCCCCCTAGCGGGAGCTTCAGATACGCAGTATTTT. Translating gives CASSLRPLAGASDTQYF. The chain uses TRBV5-1 and TRBJ2-3; 10 nucleotides match TRBD2. In germline, CDR1 is SGHRS, CDR2 YFSETQ. Trimming removed 1 base from V and 4 bases from J; junction bases left unmatched: 9. The CDR3 totals 17 residues.